These 26 T cell receptor beta chains were sequenced from one sample in a study of cytomegalovirus exposure and HLA in healthy donors. The primer mix had 60 Vbeta and 13 Jbeta primers. The protocol was immunoSEQ multiplex PCR, while the TCRdb copy is restricted to in-frame clones and leaves out a portion. The sample holds some 87,000 clones, 65% to 80% seen once. Input material: PBMCs. The receptor source for this set is a man aged 25-45 years in good health and CMV-seronegative.

The chain joins TRBV11-3 to TRBJ1-4; D gene uncertain. The V end lost 5 bases, the J end lost 0 bases, and 10 bases lay between the germline ends. Germline CDR1 and CDR2: SGHNT and YENEEA. The length of the CDR3 is 15 residues. The CDR3 loop reads CASSPRPATNEKLFF. The DNA of the CDR3 is TGTGCCAGCAGCCCTCGTCCCGCAACTAATGAAAAACTGTTTTTT.

V gene TRBV4-2 combines with J gene TRBJ2-2; 8 nucleotides agree with TRBD1. This CDR3 has 15 residues. Trimming cost V 7 bases and J 3 bases; bases outside gene matches: 7. The germline CDR1 and CDR2 sequences are LGHNA and YNFKEQ. The CDR3 bases are TGTGCCAGCACTGGGGGGACAGGACACACCGGGGAGCTGTTTTTT. Its translation: CASTGGTGHTGELFF.

With regard to this clone: The junction shows a germline mismatch at one end, possibly a read error. The genes are TRBV7-7 and TRBJ1-1; unclear D gene. The CDR3 runs to 13 residues. Germline values: CDR1 SSHAT, CDR2 FNYEAQ (reference sequence). The CDR3 bases are TGTGCTAGCAGTTTGACTGAGAACACTGAAGCTTTCTTT. Its translation is CASSLTENTEAFF.

This clone came up a few times. The chain carries TRBV29-1 and TRBJ1-1; D is undetermined. CDR1 SQVTM and CDR2 ANQGSEA come from the germline V gene. Deletions cut 3 bases from V and 1 base from J, with 9 bases between. There are 13 residues in the CDR3. In DNA form, the CDR3 reads TGCAGCGTTGATAGGCACAGGAACACTGAAGCTTTCTTT. Translating gives CSVDRHRNTEAFF.

This chain links TRBV27 with TRBJ1-1; possibly TRBD1 for D (5 bases). Germline V CDR1 and CDR2: MNHEY, SMNVEV (reference sequence). There are 14 residues in the CDR3. The ends were cut back, 3 bases at V and 1 base at J, with 9 bases in the middle. The CDR3 here is CASSFGGRNTEAFF. CDR3 DNA sequence: TGTGCCAGCAGTTTCGGGGGAAGGAACACTGAAGCTTTCTTT.

This rearrangement joins TRBV5-1 to TRBJ1-1; no clear D. Trimming removed 2 bases from V and 4 bases from J, with 6 bases in between. The CDR3 is made up of 12 amino acids. Germline CDR1 SGHRS, CDR2 YFSETQ. CDR3 protein: CASSFTSTEAFF. CDR3 in DNA: TGCGCCAGCAGCTTTACGAGCACTGAAGCTTTCTTT.

Concerning this clone: The conserved closing phenylalanine or tryptophan is absent in this CDR3, likely reflecting a read error. The chain links TRBV5-4 to TRBJ2-6; the match to TRBD2 covers 11 bases. V dropped 4 bases and J dropped 0; count of bases not matched to a gene: 6. Per the germline V gene, CDR1 is SGHNT and CDR2 is YYREEE (reference sequence). CDR3 length: 18 residues. The CDR3 DNA follows: TGTGCCAGCAGCCCTTCTAGCGGGGGGCTCTCTGGGGCCAACGTCCTGACTGTC. Its protein is CASSPSSGGLSGANVLTV.

The rearrangement joins TRBV6-5 to TRBJ2-5; the match to TRBD1 covers 12 bases. This CDR3 spans 15 amino acids. The V and J ends lost 2 bases and 5 bases, in that order; junction bases with no gene match: 3. Germline V lookup: CDR1 MNHEY, CDR2 SVGAGI. CDR3 residues: CASSYGDRGLETQYF. DNA for the CDR3: TGTGCCAGCAGTTACGGGGACAGGGGGCTGGAGACCCAGTACTTC.

The table lists this clone with a few counts. The J gene is TRBJ2-3, the V gene TRBV15, with 7 bases lining up with TRBD1. Trimming removed 6 bases from V and 2 bases from J; junction bases left unmatched: 2. CDR3 length equals 13 residues. The germline CDR1 and CDR2 sequences are LNHNV and YYDKDF (reference sequence). As DNA, the CDR3 is TGTGCCACCAGAGGGGGCTTCACAGATACGCAGTATTTT. This gives the protein CATRGGFTDTQYF.

This clone was found once. This chain connects TRBV7-3 to TRBJ2-2, with D hard to call. There are 14 residues in the CDR3. V was trimmed by 2 bases and J by 2 bases, leaving 6 bases between them. CDR1 is SGHTA and CDR2 is FQGTGA in the germline V gene. CDR3 in DNA: TGTGCCAGCAGCTTATTCCAAAACACCGGGGAGCTGTTTTTT. Translation gives CASSLFQNTGELFF.

V gene TRBV29-1 combines with J gene TRBJ2-7; 7 nucleotides line up with TRBD2. V was clipped by 7 bases and J by 5 bases; unmatched bases: 11. The CDR3 sequence is 13 residues long. Germline V lookup: CDR1 SQVTM, CDR2 ANQGSEA. In DNA, the CDR3 is TGCAGCGGGGGACGGGGGGAAGCGAACGAGCAGTACTTC. It encodes CSGGRGEANEQYF.

The V gene is TRBV4-3, the J gene TRBJ2-7; D possibly corresponds to TRBD1 (5 bases). The CDR3 has 16 amino acids. The V and J ends lost 1 base and 1 base respectively, with 14 bases between them. Germline V gene lookup returns CDR1 LGHNA and CDR2 YSLEER. CDR3 sequence reads: CASSQGHYRGSYEQYF. The CDR3, as DNA: TGCGCCAGCAGCCAAGGGCATTATAGGGGATCCTACGAGCAGTACTTC.

The chain joins TRBV5-6 to TRBJ1-1; 7 bases map to TRBD1. Germline CDR1 and CDR2: SGHDT and YYEEEE. Trimming removed 0 bases from V and 6 bases from J; junction bases left unmatched: 8. The CDR3 runs 15 residues. CDR3 coding DNA: TGTGCCAGCAGCTTGGAGGGGGCTGGATCGGCTGAAGCTTTCTTT. Translating gives CASSLEGAGSAEAFF. Together with reference TRBV5-6 and TRBJ1-1, the CDR3 gives the full variable domain: DAGVTQSPTHLIKTRGQQVTLRCSPKSGHDTVSWYQQALGQGPQFIFQYYEEEERQRGNFPDRFSGHQFPNYSSELNVNALLLGDSALYLCASSLEGAGSAEAFFGQGTRLTVV.

The J gene is TRBJ2-5, the V gene TRBV5-8, with 8 bases matching TRBD1. With V trimmed by 4 bases and J by 5 bases, 7 bases remained unmatched. The CDR3 length is 14 residues. CDR1 is SGHTS and CDR2 is YDEGEE in the germline V gene. In DNA, the CDR3 is TGTGCCAGCAGCCGACAGGGGCGGGGTGAGACCCAGTACTTC. Protein product: CASSRQGRGETQYF.

J is TRBJ1-5 and V is TRBV6-5; D gene unclear. CDR1 and CDR2 from the germline V gene are MNHEY and SVGAGI. This CDR3 is built from 14 residues. The ends were cut back, 6 bases at V and 0 bases at J, with 9 bases in the middle. CDR3 loop: CASSPPGSNQPQHF. The CDR3 DNA reads as TGTGCCAGCAGCCCTCCCGGTAGCAATCAGCCCCAGCATTTT.

V and J are TRBV6-1 and TRBJ2-2; tentative D call: TRBD1 (5 bases). CDR1 and CDR2 from the germline V gene are MNHNS and SASEGT. The germline V and J ends were trimmed by 10 bases and 7 bases, with 19 bases remaining between them. CDR3 size: 14 residues. The CDR3: CATKDISRGGELFF. CDR3 coding DNA: TGTGCCACCAAGGACATTTCCCGAGGCGGGGAGCTGTTTTTT.

The chain links TRBV7-2 to TRBJ2-3; possible D gene TRBD1, 5 bases. This CDR3 has 15 residues. V lost 0 bases and J lost 3, with 10 bases in between. The V gene's germline CDR1 is SGHTA and CDR2 FQGNSA. The CDR3 bases are TGTGCCAGCAGCTTAGCTGGGGCTGCGACAGATACGCAGTATTTT. This sequence encodes CASSLAGAATDTQYF.

J is TRBJ1-6 and V is TRBV28; 8 bases map to TRBD1. From germline, CDR1 is MDHEN and CDR2 SYDVKM. V was clipped by 5 bases and J by 9 bases; unmatched bases: 12. The CDR3 spans 16 residues. CDR3 in amino acids: CASSTSGGAFSSPLHF. Written as DNA, the CDR3 is TGTGCCAGCAGTACCTCAGGGGGCGCATTTAGTTCACCCCTCCACTTT.

The chain links TRBV2 to TRBJ1-1; 8 positions agree with TRBD1. Germline lookup yields CDR1 SNHLY and CDR2 FYNNEI. The CDR3 consists of 16 residues. With V trimmed by 7 bases and J by 1 base, 11 bases remained unmatched. CDR3 nucleotides: TGTGCCAGCAAAAAGGGGCAGGGGGCTGGGAACACTGAAGCTTTCTTT. Its protein is CASKKGQGAGNTEAFF.

The V call is TRBV7-2, the J call TRBJ2-7; 8 positions match TRBD1. This CDR3 spans 18 amino acids. The germline V gene has CDR1 SGHTA and CDR2 FQGNSA. The ends lost 4 bases at V and 0 bases at J; junction bases unmatched: 14. The CDR3 region has the DNA TGTGCCAGCAGCTCACCGACAGGGGCTATCCCTAACTCCTACGAGCAGTACTTC. Protein: CASSSPTGAIPNSYEQYF.

V and J are TRBV2 and TRBJ1-5; 7 bases line up with TRBD1. V lost 6 bases and J lost 3; bases outside the gene matches: 11. Germline assignment: CDR1 SNHLY and CDR2 FYNNEI. The CDR3 has 16 amino acids. In DNA form, the CDR3 reads TGTGCCAGCAGATCCTCAGGGGGACGTAACAATCAGCCCCAGCATTTT. The encoded protein is CASRSSGGRNNQPQHF.

This clone was seen a handful of times. The chain has TRBV5-4 and TRBJ2-7; tentative D call: TRBD1 (6 bases). V lost 2 bases to trimming and J lost 2 bases, with 11 bases between them. The CDR3 extends over 14 amino acids. Germline V lookup: CDR1 SGHNT, CDR2 YYREEE (reference sequence). The CDR3 is CASSLEQGAYEQYF. The CDR3 DNA reads TGTGCCAGCAGCTTAGAACAGGGAGCCTACGAGCAGTACTTC.

The chain carries TRBV7-9 and TRBJ1-2, with 7 bases that match TRBD1. The germline V gene encodes CDR1 SEHNR and CDR2 FQNEAQ (reference sequence). V shed 4 bases, J shed 4 bases, and the junction held 3 bases outside the gene matches. CDR3 length: 13 residues. CDR3 DNA: TGTGCCAGCAGCTCGGGACAGTTCTATGGCTACACCTTC. It specifies CASSSGQFYGYTF.

The CDR3 reads CASSVATGTEAFF. In DNA, the CDR3 is TGTGCCAGCAGCGTAGCTACAGGTACGGAAGCTTTCTTT. The rearrangement links TRBV9 to TRBJ1-1, with a weak D call TRBD1 (5 bases). Trimming removed 0 bases at V and 8 bases at J, with 11 bases between. The germline V gene has CDR1 SGDLS and CDR2 YYNGEE. The CDR3 has 13 residues.

The CDR3 here is CASGPQGADSPLHF. In DNA, the CDR3 is TGTGCTAGTGGTCCCCAGGGTGCTGATTCACCCCTCCACTTT. The gene calls are TRBV12-5 and TRBJ1-6, with D possibly TRBD1 on 5 matching bases. With 5 bases removed from V and 8 bases from J, the gap between germline ends came to 13 bases. Per the germline V gene, CDR1 is LGHNT and CDR2 is FRNRAP. The CDR3 spans 14 residues.

This clone was seen a handful of times. The rearrangement links TRBV6-6 to TRBJ1-5, with D possibly TRBD1 on 5 matching bases. V was cut by 6 bases and J by 0 bases, with 15 bases left in between. Germline V gene data show CDR1 as MNHNY and CDR2 as SVGAGI (reference sequence). The CDR3 runs 16 residues. The CDR3 here is CASRDRGVDSNQPQHF. CDR3 sequence (DNA): TGTGCCAGCAGGGACCGGGGGGTTGATAGCAATCAGCCCCAGCATTTT.